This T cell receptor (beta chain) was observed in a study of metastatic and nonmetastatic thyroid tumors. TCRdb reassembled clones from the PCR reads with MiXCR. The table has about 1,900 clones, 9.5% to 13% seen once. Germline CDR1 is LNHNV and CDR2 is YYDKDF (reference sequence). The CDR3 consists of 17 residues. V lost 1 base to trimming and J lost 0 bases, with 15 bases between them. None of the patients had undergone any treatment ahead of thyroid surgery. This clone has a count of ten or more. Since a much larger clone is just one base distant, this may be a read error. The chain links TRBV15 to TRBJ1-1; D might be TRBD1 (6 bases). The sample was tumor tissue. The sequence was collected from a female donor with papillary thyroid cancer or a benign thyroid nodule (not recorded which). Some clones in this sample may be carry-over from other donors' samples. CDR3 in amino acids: CATSRGAGGGLNTEAFF. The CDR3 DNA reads TGTGCCACCAGCAGAGGGGCGGGGGGCGGATTGAACACTGAAGCTTTCTTT.